This T cell receptor beta chain comes out of a study of blood T cell repertoires in COVID-19. In the study overall: Samples taken during acute and convalescent COVID-19 were collected in the United States, Italy and Spain.

About this clone itself: This specimen includes other DNA sequences encoding the same CDR3.

This table comes from immunoSEQ multiplex PCR, and its TCRdb copy is limited to in-frame clones, with some not included. This sample has about 56,000 clones, with nearly 90% found just once. Trimming removed 1 base from V and 4 bases from J, with 4 bases in between. Germline assignment: CDR1 SGHAT and CDR2 FQNNGV. The CDR3 has 12 residues. Seattle patients were enrolled while actively infected and followed longitudinally. This chain connects TRBV11-2 to TRBJ2-5; D not certain. This TCR was sampled from an older woman with COVID-19, enrolled during active disease. The sequencing input was peripheral blood. Written as DNA, the CDR3 is TGTGCCAGCAGCTTAGTGCGAGAGACCCAGTACTTC. Amino acid sequence: CASSLVRETQYF.